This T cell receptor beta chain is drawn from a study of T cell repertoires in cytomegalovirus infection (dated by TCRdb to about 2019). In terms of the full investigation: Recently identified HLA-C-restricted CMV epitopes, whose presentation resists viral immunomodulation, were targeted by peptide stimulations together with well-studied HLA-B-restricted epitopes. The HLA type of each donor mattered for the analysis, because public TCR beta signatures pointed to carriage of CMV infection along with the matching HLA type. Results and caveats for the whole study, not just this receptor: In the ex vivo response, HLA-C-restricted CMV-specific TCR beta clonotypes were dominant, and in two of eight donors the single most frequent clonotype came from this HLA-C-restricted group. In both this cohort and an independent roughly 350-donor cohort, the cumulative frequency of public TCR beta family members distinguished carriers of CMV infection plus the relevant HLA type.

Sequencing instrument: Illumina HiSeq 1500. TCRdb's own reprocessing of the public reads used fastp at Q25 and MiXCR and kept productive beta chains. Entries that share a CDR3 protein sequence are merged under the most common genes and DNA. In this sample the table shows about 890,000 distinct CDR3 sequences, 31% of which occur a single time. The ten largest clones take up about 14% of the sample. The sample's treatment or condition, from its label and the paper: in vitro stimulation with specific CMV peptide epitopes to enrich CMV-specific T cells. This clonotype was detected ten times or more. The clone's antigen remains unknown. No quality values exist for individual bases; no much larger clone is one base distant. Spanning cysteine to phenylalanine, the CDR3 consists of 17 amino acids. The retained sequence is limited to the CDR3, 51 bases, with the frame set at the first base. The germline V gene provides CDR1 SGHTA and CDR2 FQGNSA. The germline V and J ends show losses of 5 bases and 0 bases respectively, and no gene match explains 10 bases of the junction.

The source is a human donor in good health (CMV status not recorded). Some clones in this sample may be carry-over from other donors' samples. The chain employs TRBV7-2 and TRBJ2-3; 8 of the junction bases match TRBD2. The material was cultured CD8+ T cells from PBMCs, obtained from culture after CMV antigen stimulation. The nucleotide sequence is TGTGCCAGCAGCCCTTGGGTAGCGGGGCTAAGCACAGATACGCAGTATTTT. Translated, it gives CASSPWVAGLSTDTQYF.